These 3 T cell receptor beta chains were sequenced from one sample in a study of blood T cell repertoires in COVID-19. The repertoire was sequenced with immunoSEQ multiplex PCR; TCRdb's copy has only in-frame clones and lacks some. The sample holds around 200,000 clones, about 87% seen once. What was sequenced was peripheral blood. The receptor source for this set is a man aged 55 to 70 who had recovered from COVID-19.

V usage is TRBV28 and J usage is TRBJ2-3; 10 positions agree with TRBD2. Trimming at V came to 5 bases and at J to 7 bases, leaving 9 bases not matched to a gene. Germline loops: CDR1 MDHEN, CDR2 SYDVKM. CDR3 length: 15 amino acids. This chain's CDR3 is CASSTAGGPRNTQYF. The CDR3 nucleotides are TGTGCCAGCAGTACAGCGGGAGGGCCGCGGAATACGCAGTATTTT. Looking up the rest from reference TRBV28 and TRBJ2-3 gives the full variable domain: DVKVTQSSRYLVKRTGEKVFLECVQDMDHENMFWYRQDPGLGLRLIYFSYDVKMKEKGDIPEGYSVSREKKERFSLILESASTNQTSMYLCASSTAGGPRNTQYFGPGTRLTVL.

The chain couples TRBV6-5 to TRBJ2-2, with 7 bases fitting TRBD2. Germline V lookup: CDR1 MNHEY, CDR2 SVGAGI. CDR3 length: 15 residues. V dropped 5 bases and J dropped 5; count of bases not matched to a gene: 8. The CDR3 here is CASSPSGPGTGELFF. The CDR3 DNA reads as TGTGCCAGCAGTCCTAGCGGTCCAGGAACCGGGGAGCTGTTTTTT.

Ten or more counts support this clone. This chain connects TRBV7-2 to TRBJ1-3; 10 nucleotides match TRBD1. This CDR3 region has 14 residues. The germline V gene has CDR1 SGHTA and CDR2 FQGNSA. J was trimmed by 6 bases and V by 3 bases; bases with no gene match: 2. The chain's CDR3 is CASSFGQGVNTIYF. CDR3 in DNA: TGTGCCAGCAGCTTCGGACAGGGGGTAAACACCATATATTTT.